This T cell receptor (beta chain) was identified in a study of cytomegalovirus exposure and HLA in healthy donors. Study-wide points: Under in vitro conditions, a few CMV-associated chains were confirmed as specific for CMV antigens. According to a later analysis, most TCR beta chains associated with CMV appeared HLA-restricted.

The V gene end was trimmed by 2 bases and the J gene end by 5 bases; junction bases not matched to a gene: 11. This CDR3 spans 16 amino acids. Germline V lookup: CDR1 GTSNPN, CDR2 SVGIG (reference sequence). Points on this clone: Its antigen remains unidentified.

60 Vbeta and 13 Jbeta primers were used in PCR. Sequencing used immunoSEQ multiplex PCR; TCRdb keeps in-frame clones, though not all of them. Of 85,000 to 100,000 clones listed, around 86% are singletons. The specimen sequenced was PBMCs. The origin of this receptor is a man aged 25-45 years in good health and CMV-seropositive. V and J are TRBV30 and TRBJ2-1; 8 bases line up with TRBD2. CDR3 DNA sequence: TGTGCCTGGAGTCGGGGGCGACTAGCGTGGGACAATGAGCAGTTCTTC. Translated, it gives CAWSRGRLAWDNEQFF.